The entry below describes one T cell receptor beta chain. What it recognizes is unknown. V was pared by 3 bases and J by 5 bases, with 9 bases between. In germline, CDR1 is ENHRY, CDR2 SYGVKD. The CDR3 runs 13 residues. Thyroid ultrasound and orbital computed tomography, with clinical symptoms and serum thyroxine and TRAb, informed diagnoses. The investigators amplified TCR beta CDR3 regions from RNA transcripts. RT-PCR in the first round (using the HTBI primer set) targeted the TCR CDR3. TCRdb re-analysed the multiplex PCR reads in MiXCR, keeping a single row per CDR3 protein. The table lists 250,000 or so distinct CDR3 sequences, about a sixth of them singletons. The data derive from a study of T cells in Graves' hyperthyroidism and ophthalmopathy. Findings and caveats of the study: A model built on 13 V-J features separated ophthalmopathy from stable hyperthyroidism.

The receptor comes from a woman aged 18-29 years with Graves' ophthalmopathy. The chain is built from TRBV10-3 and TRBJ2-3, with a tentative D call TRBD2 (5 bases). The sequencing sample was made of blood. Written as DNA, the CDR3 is TGTGCCATCAGTGAACTAGGTGGAGATACGCAGTATTTT. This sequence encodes CAISELGGDTQYF.